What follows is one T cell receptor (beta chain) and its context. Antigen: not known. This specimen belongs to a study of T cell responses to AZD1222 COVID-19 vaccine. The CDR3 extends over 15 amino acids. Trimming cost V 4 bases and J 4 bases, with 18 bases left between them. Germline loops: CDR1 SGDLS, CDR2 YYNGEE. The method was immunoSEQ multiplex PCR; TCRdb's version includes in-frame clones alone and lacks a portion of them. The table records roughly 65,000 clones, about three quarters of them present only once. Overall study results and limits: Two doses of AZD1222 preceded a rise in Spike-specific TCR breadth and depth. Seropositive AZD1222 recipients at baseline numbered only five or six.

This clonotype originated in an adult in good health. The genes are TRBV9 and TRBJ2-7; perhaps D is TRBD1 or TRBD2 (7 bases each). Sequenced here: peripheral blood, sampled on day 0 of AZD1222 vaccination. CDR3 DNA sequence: TGTGCCAGCAGCCCGGGGGGACAGAATCTTTACGAGCAGTACTTC. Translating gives CASSPGGQNLYEQYF.